This T cell receptor beta chain was documented in a study of blood T cell repertoires in COVID-19. Study-level background: PBMCs, B-cell-depleted T cells, or T cells were the source of the cDNA or gDNA that made up the material.

Germline-derived CDR1 and CDR2 are LGHNT and FRNRAP. With 4 bases clipped from V and 7 bases from J, the junction kept 21 bases outside the gene matches. The CDR3 is 21 residues long. Cohorts were determined from participant-reported clinical history. Either two negative PCRs, clearance, or symptom resolution qualified Cohort 3 donors as recovered. Original analysis: Estimation of nucleated cell counts relied on the amplification of reference gene primers. Method: immunoSEQ multiplex PCR; TCRdb's copy keeps in-frame clones and lacks some. V and J calls and clone size are those listed in that table; D and trimming were worked out from the DNA. This sample has fewer than 250,000 clones, with under 90% found just once.

The clonotype originates from a man between 60 and 75 years old who had recovered from COVID-19. This rearrangement joins TRBV12-5 to TRBJ2-1, with 14 positions matching TRBD2. The sequenced material came from PBMCs or T cells enriched from blood (not recorded which). Here the CDR3 DNA reads TGTGCTAGTGGTTCGATACCCCCGGGACTAGCGGGGGCCCGCGGATTGAATGAGCAGTTCTTC. Translated: CASGSIPPGLAGARGLNEQFF. The variable domain in full, completed from reference TRBV12-5 and TRBJ2-1, reads DARVTQTPRHKVTEMGQEVTMRCQPILGHNTVFWYRQTMMQGLELLAYFRNRAPLDDSGMPKDRFSAEMPDATLATLKIQPSEPRDSAVYFCASGSIPPGLAGARGLNEQFFGPGTRLTVL.